This TCR beta chain was retrieved from a study of T cell changes during pregnancy in multiple sclerosis. Here immunoSEQ multiplex PCR was the method, and the copy in TCRdb shows in-frame clones only, minus some. Among around 77,000 clones listed, roughly 91% were seen once. Per the germline V gene, CDR1 is MNHEY and CDR2 is SMNVEV (reference sequence). The CDR3 sequence is 15 residues long. The junction had 5 bases not matched to a gene; V was cut back by 5 bases and J by 5 bases. The sequence came from a female donor in good health, enrolled as a control in a pregnancy study. The gene calls are TRBV27 and TRBJ2-1, with 11 bases lining up with TRBD1. This specimen consisted of peripheral blood, obtained in the third trimester of pregnancy. The CDR3 region has the DNA TGTGCCAGCAGTCTCGGGACAGGGGGGGACAATGAGCAGTTCTTC. Amino acid sequence: CASSLGTGGDNEQFF.